The 9 T cell receptor beta chains below all came from one sample that was sequenced in a study of identical twins. TCRdb processed the 5' RACE reads anew with MiXCR; each CDR3 protein has one entry. The sample lists 500,000 to 600,000 distinct CDR3 sequences; about 20% were seen once. This sample was shared with a second study, whose subject was T cells expressing NK-cell markers.

Material for sequencing was CD4+ T cells sorted from blood. The source of these receptors is a young woman in good health.

There are a few counts of this clonotype. The CDR3 protein is CASSLPGLPTLEQYF. The CDR3 coding sequence is TGTGCCAGCAGTTTACCGGGACTCCCTACGCTGGAGCAGTACTTC. The chain joins TRBV12-3 or TRBV12-4 to TRBJ2-7; TRBD2 is a possible D gene (6 bases). The V gene lost 2 bases and the J gene lost 7 bases, with 18 bases spanning the gap. The CDR3 runs to 15 residues.

This chain connects TRBV20-1 to TRBJ1-4; tentative D call: TRBD1 (5 bases). The CDR3 has 13 amino acids. V was trimmed by 5 bases and J by 8 bases, leaving 15 bases between them. Germline CDR1 is DFQATT and CDR2 is SNEGSKA (reference sequence). DNA for the CDR3: TGCAGTGCTGGGGCGAGGGATTGGGAAAAACTGTTTTTT. Translated: CSAGARDWEKLFF.

This clonotype was seen more than once but under ten times. V and J are TRBV6-4 and TRBJ2-4, with D maybe TRBD2 (6 bases). The ends were cut back, 6 bases at V and 6 bases at J, with 24 bases in the middle. The CDR3 length is 17 residues. The germline CDR1 and CDR2 sequences are MRHNA and SNTAGT. CDR3 sequence: CASSDPLREAKGNIQYF. The DNA for the CDR3 is TGTGCCAGCAGCGACCCCTTGAGGGAGGCCAAGGGAAACATTCAGTACTTC.

With respect to this clonotype: The germline gene is not matched at one end of the junction; a read error may be the cause. J is TRBJ2-1 and V is TRBV4-1; 8 bases fit TRBD2. The CDR3 spans 18 residues. In germline, CDR1 is MGHRA, CDR2 YSYEKL. The CDR3 reads CASSKEGFREGWGNEQFF. The CDR3 nucleotides read TGCGCCAGCAGCAAAGAGGGTTTCCGGGAGGGTTGGGGAAATGAGCAGTTCTTC.

This clonotype has just a few counts. J is TRBJ2-2 and V is TRBV7-2, with D perhaps matching TRBD1 (6 bases). Trimming shortened V by 5 bases and J by 4 bases, and 11 bases separated the two germline ends. Germline V gene sequence: CDR1 SGHTA, CDR2 FQGNSA. This CDR3 spans 14 amino acids. CDR3 amino acids: CASSTGHRTGELFF. The CDR3 DNA reads TGTGCCAGCAGCACGGGACACCGCACCGGGGAGCTGTTTTTT.

Only a few counts were recorded for this clonotype. The chain is built from TRBV12-3 or TRBV12-4 and TRBJ1-2, with TRBD1 identical over 8 bases. V gave up 5 bases and J gave up 4 bases; unmatched junction bases: 3. This CDR3 region has 13 residues. This CDR3 is CASSGGQAYGYTF. The DNA for the CDR3 is TGTGCCAGCAGTGGGGGACAGGCCTATGGCTACACCTTC.

Comments on this clonotype: A read error may produce the germline difference seen at one junction end. This sequence joins TRBV12-3 or TRBV12-4 and TRBJ1-2; 9 bases match TRBD1. The CDR3 contains 15 residues. The chain's CDR3 is CASTATGTGLSTFFF. CDR3 DNA sequence: TGTGCCAGCACCGCGACCGGGACAGGGTTATCTACCTTCTTCTTC.

This clonotype has a handful of counts. The chain combines TRBV3-1 with TRBJ2-7, with D hard to call. The CDR3 length is 12 residues. Per the germline V gene, CDR1 is LGHDT and CDR2 is YNNKEL (reference sequence). Trimming took off 1 base at V and 6 bases at J, with 7 bases between the two ends. Here the CDR3 reads CASSQGRSEQYF. In DNA, the CDR3 is TGTGCCAGCAGCCAAGGCAGGAGCGAGCAGTACTTC.

The chain couples TRBV7-9 to TRBJ2-7, with TRBD1 matching 9 bases. CDR1 and CDR2 from the germline V gene are SEHNR and FQNEAQ (reference sequence). The CDR3 is 16 residues long. With V trimmed by 4 bases and J by 2 bases, 9 bases remained unmatched. The CDR3 region has the DNA TGTGCCAGCAGCTCCGAAGGGACAGGGAGTCCCTACGAGCAGTACTTC. It yields the protein CASSSEGTGSPYEQYF. Full variable domain (missing parts from reference TRBV7-9 and TRBJ2-7): DTGVSQNPRHKITKRGQNVTFRCDPISEHNRLYWYRQTLGQGPEFLTYFQNEAQLEKSRLLSDRFSAERPKGSFSTLEIQRTEQGDSAMYLCASSSEGTGSPYEQYFGPGTRLTVT.